Listed here are 27 T cell receptor delta chains from one sample, sequenced in a study of gamma-delta T cells after stem cell transplantation. TCRdb re-called the RT-PCR reads through CATT. This table holds 5,500 to 6,500 delta-chain clones, roughly 2% found once. Sample: gamma-delta T cells. These receptors all stem from a human donor. It is not recorded whose cells these are; they may come from a transplant donor.

This clone is labeled as medium-sized. This sample includes further DNA sequences coding for the same CDR3. The CDR3 nucleotides read TGTGCCTGTGACCGATTGGGGGATCAAAGAGTATACACCGATAAACTCATCTTT. Protein: CACDRLGDQRVYTDKLIF. The rearrangement links TRDV2 to TRDJ1; 8 bases are shared with TRDD3. This CDR3 spans 18 amino acids. The ends lost 3 bases at V and 0 bases at J; junction bases unmatched: 14. Germline CDR1 reads GEAIGNYY; CDR2 reads EKD.

Concerning this clone: The amino acid sequence in TCRdb belongs to a much larger clone and departs from this DNA's translation at residue 7, likely a sequencing read error; the sequence shown is translated from the DNA. This chain joins TRDV2 and TRDJ1; TRDD3 is a possible D gene (5 bases). Trimming removed 5 bases from V and 0 bases from J, with 18 bases in between. CDR1 and CDR2 (germline): GEAIGNYY, EKD. The CDR3 sequence is 16 residues long. The CDR3 protein is CACVTLRDLDTDKLIF. The CDR3 DNA reads TGTGCCTGTGTTACACTGAGGGATTTGGACACCGATAAACTCATCTTT.

This clone appeared a few times. The amino acid sequence in TCRdb belongs to a much larger clone and departs from this DNA's translation at residue 6, likely a sequencing read error; the sequence shown is translated from the DNA. The chain uses TRDV2 and TRDJ1, with D possibly being TRDD3 (5 bases). CDR3 length: 14 amino acids. Germline CDR1 is GEAIGNYY and CDR2 is EKD. Trimming stripped 2 bases from V and 1 base from J, with 10 bases between. The CDR3 loop reads CACDIRGATDKLIF. Written as DNA, the CDR3 is TGTGCCTGTGACATCCGGGGAGCCACCGATAAACTCATCTTT.

Regarding this clone: TCRdb's entry gives the protein of a much larger clone, which mismatches this DNA's translation at residue 3, likely from a read error; the protein reported here is translated from the DNA. J is TRDJ1 and V is TRDV2; D perhaps matches TRDD2 (9 bases). Germline CDR1 is GEAIGNYY and CDR2 is EKD. This CDR3 comprises 20 residues. CDR3 nucleotides: TGTGCCCGTGACGCCGTTCCTTCCTACGAAGGGATACGCGGAGACGGTAAACTCATCTTT. This gives the protein CARDAVPSYEGIRGDGKLIF.

The chain carries TRDV2 and TRDJ1; 12 nucleotides line up with TRDD3. The CDR3 loop spans 19 amino acids. Losses at the gene ends were 0 bases for V and 0 bases for J; bases not matched to a gene: 10. Per the germline V gene, CDR1 is GEAIGNYY and CDR2 is EKD. CDR3 sequence reads: CACDTLVLGDTSYTDKLIF. The DNA for the CDR3 is TGTGCCTGTGACACCTTAGTACTGGGGGATACAAGTTACACCGATAAACTCATCTTT.

As regards this clone: The TCRdb protein comes from a much larger clone and disagrees with this DNA's translation at residue 10, likely due to a read error; the protein given here is derived from the DNA. This rearrangement joins TRDV2 to TRDJ1; 11 nucleotides align to TRDD3. V trimming: 2 bases; J trimming: 4 bases; junction bases outside the gene matches: 5. Germline loops: CDR1 GEAIGNYY, CDR2 EKD. This CDR3 region has 15 residues. CDR3 protein: CACDNWGISIDKLIF. The DNA of the CDR3 is TGTGCCTGTGACAACTGGGGGATAAGCATCGATAAACTCATCTTT.

Turning to this clone: A read error may be the cause here, since a much bigger clone is one base away. The chain combines TRDV2 with TRDJ1; 9 bases map to TRDD3. V lost 3 bases and J lost 5; bases outside the gene matches: 18. The CDR3 contains 18 residues. CDR1 is GEAIGNYY and CDR2 is EKD in the germline V gene. CDR3 coding DNA: TGTGCCTGTGACCAACTGGGGGACCGAAACATGGGGGAGGATAAACTCATCTTT. It translates to CACDQLGDRNMGEDKLIF.

The gene calls are TRDV2 and TRDJ1, with TRDD3 matching over 10 bases. Germline CDR1 is GEAIGNYY and CDR2 is EKD. Germline trimming cut 3 bases from V and 1 base from J; bases unmatched to any gene: 4. CDR3 length equals 15 residues. The DNA for the CDR3 is TGTGCCTGTGACGGACTGGGGGATCGCACCGATAAACTCATCTTT. This encodes CACDGLGDRTDKLIF.

This clone has a count of ten or more. The J gene is TRDJ1, the V gene TRDV2, with 12 nucleotides matching TRDD3. The CDR3 extends over 22 amino acids. Germline V gene lookup returns CDR1 GEAIGNYY and CDR2 EKD. J lost 0 bases, V lost 3 bases, and 22 bases had no gene match. The DNA for the CDR3 is TGTGCCTGTGACCCTATCCACAATTTACTGGGGGATACCGGAAAGTACACCGATAAACTCATCTTT. Protein sequence: CACDPIHNLLGDTGKYTDKLIF.

As concerns this clone: TCRdb's entry gives the protein of a much larger clone, which mismatches this DNA's translation at residue 12, likely from a read error; the protein reported here is translated from the DNA. The gene calls are TRDV2 and TRDJ1; 8 bases align to TRDD3. The germline V gene encodes CDR1 GEAIGNYY and CDR2 EKD. This CDR3 has 17 residues. V was pared by 0 bases and J by 3 bases, with 11 bases of the junction left unmatched. CDR3 nucleotide sequence: TGTGCCTGTGACACCCTGGGGGACACACGGAACGCCGATAAACTCATCTTT. It yields the protein CACDTLGDTRNADKLIF.

As regards this clone: TCRdb's entry gives the protein of a much larger clone, which mismatches this DNA's translation at residue 9, likely from a read error; the protein reported here is translated from the DNA. The chain carries TRDV2 and TRDJ1; D might be TRDD3 (5 bases). The CDR3 has 16 amino acids. The germline CDR1 and CDR2 sequences are GEAIGNYY and EKD. The V gene lost 3 bases and the J gene lost 0 bases, with 16 bases spanning the gap. CDR3 in amino acids: CACDAWAQAHTDKLIF. The CDR3 bases are TGTGCCTGTGACGCCTGGGCCCAGGCGCACACCGATAAACTCATCTTT.

In regard to this clone: The likely explanation is a read error, given a far larger clone one base away. The identical CDR3 is also encoded by other nucleotide sequences in the sample. The chain joins TRDV2 to TRDJ1, with TRDD3 matching over 10 bases. With 1 base clipped from V and 0 bases from J, the junction kept 16 bases outside the gene matches. This CDR3 region has 20 residues. From germline, CDR1 is GEAIGNYY and CDR2 EKD. This CDR3 is CACDTVQGFPTGGYTDKLIF. CDR3 nucleotide sequence: TGTGCCTGTGACACAGTACAGGGGTTCCCTACTGGGGGATACACCGATAAACTCATCTTT.

The table lists this clone with a few counts. The protein in TCRdb stems from a much larger clone and differs at residue 3 from this DNA's translation, likely a read error; here the protein is translated from the DNA. V gene TRDV2 combines with J gene TRDJ1, with a weak D call TRDD3 (6 bases). The CDR3 is 15 residues long. CDR1 GEAIGNYY and CDR2 EKD come from the germline V gene. The CDR3 here is CARDNIGDRTDKLIF. The CDR3 DNA is TGTGCCCGTGACAATATTGGGGATCGCACCGATAAACTCATCTTT.

This clone was detected only a few times. The translation of this DNA and the TCRdb protein of a much larger clone differ at residue 12, probably owing to a read error; the protein shown here is translated from the DNA. J is TRDJ1 and V is TRDV2; a weak D match, TRDD2 (6 bases). The CDR3 covers 21 residues. Germline CDR1 reads GEAIGNYY; CDR2 reads EKD. V lost 3 bases and J lost 5, with 36 bases in between. In DNA form, the CDR3 reads TGTGCCTGTGACGAGGAATGGCCCGCCCCTTCCCGTGCCCCACGGATGGATAAACTCATCTTT. Translated: CACDEEWPAPSRAPRMDKLIF.

With regard to this clone: It is likely a read error: a sequence one base away is far more abundant. The sample holds other DNA sequences that translate to the same CDR3. The chain carries TRDV2 and TRDJ1, with TRDD3 matching 7 bases. Germline CDR1 and CDR2: GEAIGNYY and EKD. The CDR3 is made up of 16 amino acids. The ends lost 1 base at V and 0 bases at J; junction bases unmatched: 7. CDR3: CACDTLGDPYTDKLIF. In DNA, the CDR3 is TGTGCCTGTGACACGTTGGGGGACCCTTACACCGATAAACTCATCTTT.

This clone turned up a few times. One base separates it from a far larger clone, so it is likely a read error. Within the sample, other DNA sequences also encode this same CDR3. The V and J genes are TRDV2 and TRDJ1, with 10 nucleotides matching TRDD3. The CDR3 sequence is 18 residues long. CDR1 and CDR2 (germline): GEAIGNYY, EKD. The CDR3 nucleotides read TGTGCCTGCGACACGCTTAGCCGTGGGGGATACAAGACCGATAAACTCATCTTT. As protein: CACDTLSRGGYKTDKLIF.

Comment on this clone: The TCRdb record carries a much larger clone's protein, which differs from this DNA's translation at residue 4; a read error is the likely cause, and the protein listed here is the DNA translation. This chain uses TRDV2 with TRDJ1, with D tentatively TRDD3 (5 bases). Germline lookup yields CDR1 GEAIGNYY and CDR2 EKD. The CDR3 sequence is 15 residues long. The CDR3 region has the DNA TGTGCCTGTAACACCGTTGGGGCGTACACCGATAAACTCATCTTT. It codes for CACNTVGAYTDKLIF.

In the case of this clone: With a far larger clone one base away, a read error is the likely cause. Other nucleotide sequences in the sample specify the same CDR3. J is TRDJ1 and V is TRDV2; 9 bases are a match to TRDD3. There are 18 residues in the CDR3. V shed 7 bases and J 0 bases; nucleotides not matched to a gene: 17. Germline V gene sequence: CDR1 GEAIGNYY, CDR2 EKD. CDR3: CACDAVLGEKGYTDKLIF. The CDR3 nucleotides are TGTGCCTGCGACGCCGTACTGGGGGAGAAAGGATACACCGATAAACTCATCTTT.

This clone was observed a few times. CDR3 nucleotides: TGTGCCTGTGACCCAACTGGGGGTCAGTACACCGATAAACTCATCTTT. Encoded protein: CACDPTGGQYTDKLIF. The chain employs TRDV2 and TRDJ1, with 8 bases that match TRDD3. J lost 0 bases, V lost 3 bases, and 8 bases had no gene match. Germline V gives CDR1 GEAIGNYY, CDR2 EKD. CDR3 length: 16 amino acids.

This clone was counted between two and nine times. The V and J genes are TRDV2 and TRDJ1; D is unclear. CDR1 is GEAIGNYY, CDR2 EKD, per germline. The CDR3 consists of 20 residues. V gave up 3 bases and J gave up 0 bases, with 28 bases separating them. In DNA form, the CDR3 reads TGTGCCTGTGACGGTATTTCGAGGGAGCCGGGAACGGAGTACACCGATAAACTCATCTTT. Protein product: CACDGISREPGTEYTDKLIF.

By proportion, this clone is medium-sized. Additional DNA sequences in this sample encode the identical CDR3. This chain links TRDV2 with TRDJ1, with D uncertain. The CDR3 is 19 amino acids. The V gene lost 1 base and the J gene lost 0 bases, with 23 bases spanning the gap. CDR1 is GEAIGNYY and CDR2 is EKD in the germline V gene. CDR3 coding DNA: TGTGCCTGTGACACGATGGACGGATCGGCCGGGCAGTACACCGATAAACTCATCTTT. Translating gives CACDTMDGSAGQYTDKLIF.

The CDR3 region has the DNA TGTGCCTGTGACACCGTAGCCCTGGGGATACGGAAATCCGATAAACTCATCTTT. This encodes CACDTVALGIRKSDKLIF. The V call is TRDV2, the J call TRDJ1; TRDD3 aligns across 9 bases. There are 18 residues in the CDR3. Germline V lookup: CDR1 GEAIGNYY, CDR2 EKD. The J segment lost 3 bases and the V segment lost 0 bases, leaving 13 bases of the junction unmatched.

This clone appeared a few times. With only one base between it and a far larger clone, this is likely a read error. This CDR3 is also generated by other DNA sequences in the sample. The chain uses TRDV2 and TRDJ1, with a tentative D call TRDD3 (6 bases). This CDR3 has 18 residues. Germline CDR1 and CDR2: GEAIGNYY and EKD. The CDR3: CACDTVGGTRRYTDKLIF. CDR3 coding DNA: TGTGCCTGCGACACCGTGGGGGGGACGAGGCGGTACACCGATAAACTCATCTTT.

The rearrangement links TRDV2 to TRDJ1; 13 bases align to TRDD3. Germline V gives CDR1 GEAIGNYY, CDR2 EKD. After removal of 3 bases from V and 0 bases from J, the junction contained 15 bases not matched to a gene. CDR3 length: 20 amino acids. The CDR3 DNA is TGTGCCTGTGACCCATTACTGGGGGATACGGCGGGGGTTCACACCGATAAACTCATCTTT. Its protein is CACDPLLGDTAGVHTDKLIF.

In this sample, this clone is medium-sized. The chain is built from TRDV2 and TRDJ1; the match to TRDD3 covers 8 bases. The CDR3 contains 16 residues. Trimming cost V 0 bases and J 1 base; bases outside gene matches: 6. Germline lookup yields CDR1 GEAIGNYY and CDR2 EKD. The CDR3 DNA reads TGTGCCTGTGACACCGTGGGATACGGAGCCACCGATAAACTCATCTTT. Translation: CACDTVGYGATDKLIF.

This clone has a handful of counts. This probably arose from a read error, given a far larger clone one base away. The sample carries other DNA sequences with the same CDR3. The chain has TRDV2 and TRDJ1; tentative D call: TRDD2 (6 bases). CDR1 is GEAIGNYY, CDR2 EKD, per germline. The CDR3 extends over 16 amino acids. The CDR3 spells CACDAVLRGYTDKLIF. CDR3 in DNA: TGTGCCTGTGACGCCGTCCTACGGGGGTACACCGACAAACTCATCTTT.

This clone qualifies as medium-sized (0.01 to 0.1%). The same CDR3 is also encoded by other DNA sequences in this sample. This chain connects TRDV2 to TRDJ1; a possible D gene is TRDD3 (5 bases). Germline V gene sequence: CDR1 GEAIGNYY, CDR2 EKD. The CDR3 is made up of 17 amino acids. Trimming removed 5 bases at V and 0 bases at J, with 21 bases between. CDR3 sequence reads: CACVMVGTVGYTDKLIF. Written as DNA, the CDR3 is TGTGCCTGTGTGATGGTCGGGACCGTGGGGTACACCGATAAACTCATCTTT.